Presented here are 28 T cell receptor beta chains from one specimen sequenced in a study of CD8 T cells in Susac syndrome. Random hexamers were used to reverse transcribe about 0.5 to 1 ug of RNA. TCRdb ran MiXCR on the immunoSEQ multiplex PCR reads and lists one entry per CDR3 protein. The data contain 100,000 to 150,000 distinct CDR3 sequences, around 94% of them singletons. What was sequenced was CD4+ T cells from PBMCs. Receptors originate from a human donor in good health.

The V gene is TRBV4-1, the J gene TRBJ1-2; TRBD1 matches at 8 bases. Germline V gene lookup returns CDR1 MGHRA and CDR2 YSYEKL. With V trimmed by 3 bases and J by 3 bases, 3 bases remained unmatched. The CDR3 covers 14 residues. The CDR3 is CASSHGDRHYGYTF. The CDR3 DNA follows: TGCGCCAGCAGCCACGGGGACAGGCACTATGGCTACACCTTC.

V usage is TRBV20-1 and J usage is TRBJ1-5; no clear D gene. Germline V gene lookup returns CDR1 DFQATT and CDR2 SNEGSKA (reference sequence). Trimming removed 0 bases from V and 7 bases from J, with 10 bases in between. The CDR3 has 13 residues. CDR3 sequence: CSAREEGGQPQHF. DNA of the CDR3: TGCAGTGCTAGAGAGGAGGGTGGGCAGCCCCAGCATTTT.

This chain links TRBV9 with TRBJ2-5; TRBD2 matches at 9 bases. V shed 2 bases and J 5 bases; nucleotides not matched to a gene: 7. The CDR3 consists of 15 residues. CDR1 SGDLS and CDR2 YYNGEE come from the germline V gene. As DNA, the CDR3 is TGTGCCAGCAGCGTCTCTCCCAGCGGGGGGGAGACCCAGTACTTC. This codes for CASSVSPSGGETQYF.

The rearrangement joins TRBV5-1 to TRBJ2-2; D gene ambiguous. There are 15 residues in the CDR3. Germline V lookup: CDR1 SGHRS, CDR2 YFSETQ. V lost 0 bases to trimming and J lost 0 bases, with 6 bases between them. CDR3 coding DNA: TGCGCCAGCAGCTTGGACAGAACGAACACCGGGGAGCTGTTTTTT. It specifies CASSLDRTNTGELFF.

The V gene is TRBV6-5, the J gene TRBJ1-2, with a possible D match to TRBD1 (5 bases). The germline V and J ends were trimmed by 0 bases and 2 bases, with 19 bases remaining between them. Germline V CDR1 and CDR2: MNHEY, SVGAGI. There are 18 residues in the CDR3. The CDR3 sequence: CASSYSYRPGPGNYGYTF. CDR3 nucleotide sequence: TGTGCCAGCAGTTACTCGTACCGTCCGGGACCGGGCAACTATGGCTACACCTTC.

The chain combines TRBV7-9 with TRBJ2-7; D unclear. The CDR3 runs 14 residues. CDR1 and CDR2 from the germline V gene are SEHNR and FQNEAQ (reference sequence). V was clipped by 5 bases and J by 2 bases, with 13 bases between them. In DNA, the CDR3 is TGTGCCAGCAGCGCCACTCCCTACACCTACGAGCAGTACTTC. Protein product: CASSATPYTYEQYF.

The V call is TRBV20-1, the J call TRBJ1-2, with 10 positions matching TRBD1. The CDR3 sequence is 17 residues long. Germline V gene data show CDR1 as DFQATT and CDR2 as SNEGSKA (reference sequence). Unmatched junction bases numbered 12, after V lost 1 base and J lost 4 bases. In nucleotides, the CDR3 is TGCAGTGCTAGAGTTTCCGGGACAGGGGTTTATTTCTATGGCTACACCTTC. Amino acid sequence: CSARVSGTGVYFYGYTF.

The rearrangement uses TRBV7-2 and TRBJ2-3, with TRBD2 identical over 7 bases. Germline CDR1 is SGHTA and CDR2 is FQGNSA. V dropped 0 bases and J dropped 7; count of bases not matched to a gene: 7. The CDR3 is 15 amino acids. The CDR3 coding sequence is TGTGCCAGCAGCTTAGCGAGCACTAGCGCTAATACGCAGTATTTT. Its protein product is CASSLASTSANTQYF.

This rearrangement joins TRBV10-3 to TRBJ2-3; 9 bases agree with TRBD2. The CDR3 loop spans 16 amino acids. Looked up from germline, CDR1 is ENHRY and CDR2 is SYGVKD. V lost 0 bases and J lost 6; bases outside the gene matches: 7. The DNA for the CDR3 is TGTGCCATCAGTGAGTCGATACTAGCGGGTGGGGATACGCAGTATTTT. Its translation: CAISESILAGGDTQYF.

This chain connects TRBV5-1 to TRBJ1-1; D uncertain. V was shortened by 0 bases and J by 6 bases, with 15 bases between the two germline ends. The germline V gene has CDR1 SGHRS and CDR2 YFSETQ. The CDR3 is 15 amino acids. The CDR3 here is CASSLGAEVNPEAFF. The DNA for the CDR3 is TGCGCCAGCAGCTTGGGGGCAGAGGTCAATCCTGAAGCTTTCTTT.

This chain joins TRBV12-3 or TRBV12-4 and TRBJ2-5, with 12 bases matching TRBD2. The J segment lost 8 bases and the V segment lost 6 bases, leaving 10 bases of the junction unmatched. The CDR3 is 15 amino acids. In nucleotides, the CDR3 is TGTGCCAGCAGCTCTAGCGGGAGGGCCAATTTTACCCAGTACTTC. Protein: CASSSSGRANFTQYF.

The chain links TRBV29-1 to TRBJ1-2; TRBD1 matches at 10 bases. Trimming cost V 3 bases and J 2 bases; bases outside gene matches: 6. Germline loops: CDR1 SQVTM, CDR2 ANQGSEA. The CDR3 has 15 amino acids. CDR3 in DNA: TGCAGCGTTGATGGATCGGGACAGGGGAACTATGGCTACACCTTC. This translates into CSVDGSGQGNYGYTF.

This clonotype was observed a few times. V is TRBV7-9 and J is TRBJ1-3; D call uncertain. The germline gives CDR1 SEHNR, CDR2 FQNEAQ (reference sequence). V shed 1 base and J shed 3 bases, with 1 base lying between them. The CDR3 is made up of 12 amino acids. The CDR3 spells CASSLGGNTIYF. In DNA, the CDR3 is TGTGCCAGCAGCTTAGGTGGAAACACCATATATTTT.

The chain links TRBV9 to TRBJ2-1, with 8 bases lining up with TRBD1. The junction had 4 bases not matched to a gene; V was cut back by 0 bases and J by 5 bases. Germline-derived CDR1 and CDR2 are SGDLS and YYNGEE. This CDR3 comprises 15 residues. CDR3 in amino acids: CASSVGQGANNEQFF. The CDR3 DNA sequence: TGTGCCAGCAGCGTAGGGCAGGGGGCGAACAATGAGCAGTTCTTC.

The rearrangement links TRBV7-9 to TRBJ2-3; D possibly corresponds to TRBD2 (5 bases). CDR1 is SEHNR and CDR2 is FQNEAQ in the germline V gene (reference sequence). This CDR3 is built from 14 residues. The ends were cut back, 8 bases at V and 1 base at J, with 13 bases in the middle. The CDR3 sequence: CASLYGGRTDTQYF. DNA of the CDR3: TGTGCCAGCCTTTACGGAGGACGCACAGATACGCAGTATTTT.

V and J are TRBV27 and TRBJ2-5; D not certain. Germline V gene sequence: CDR1 MNHEY, CDR2 SMNVEV (reference sequence). Trimming took off 4 bases at V and 0 bases at J, with 9 bases between the two ends. The CDR3 spans 14 residues. The CDR3 DNA sequence: TGTGCCAGCAGTTCGAAAACGTACCAAGAGACCCAGTACTTC. Translating gives CASSSKTYQETQYF.

The chain carries TRBV27 and TRBJ2-2; possibly TRBD1 for D (6 bases). This CDR3 comprises 13 residues. Germline lookup yields CDR1 MNHEY and CDR2 SMNVEV (reference sequence). V was shortened by 4 bases and J by 6 bases, with 9 bases between the two germline ends. CDR3 in DNA: TGTGCCAGCAGTTCCAACAGGGCCGGGGAGCTGTTTTTT. It translates to CASSSNRAGELFF.

The J gene is TRBJ1-3, the V gene TRBV20-1; possibly TRBD1 for D (5 bases). The CDR3 extends over 14 amino acids. Germline CDR1 is DFQATT and CDR2 is SNEGSKA (reference sequence). With 1 base removed from V and 4 bases from J, the gap between germline ends came to 11 bases. CDR3 sequence reads: CSARVGTAGNTIYF. As DNA, the CDR3 is TGCAGTGCTAGAGTAGGGACCGCCGGAAACACCATATATTTT.

V usage is TRBV29-1 and J usage is TRBJ1-1; TRBD1 is a possible D gene (5 bases). This CDR3 region has 14 residues. V lost 5 bases and J lost 3, with 16 bases in between. CDR1 and CDR2 from the germline V gene are SQVTM and ANQGSEA. The CDR3, as DNA: TGCAGCGTTATCCGTGAGAGGGACGACACTGAAGCTTTCTTT. It encodes CSVIRERDDTEAFF.

The chain couples TRBV19 to TRBJ2-1; 7 bases are shared with TRBD2. The CDR3 extends over 16 amino acids. V lost 7 bases, J lost 7 bases, and 16 bases stayed unmatched. Germline V gene data show CDR1 as LNHDA and CDR2 as SQIVND (reference sequence). CDR3 coding DNA: TGTGCCAGTACCAATTGGGGGGGAGGGCCTCTAAATGAGCAGTTCTTC. Its translation: CASTNWGGGPLNEQFF. The full variable domain, in which reference TRBV19 and TRBJ2-1 provide the parts outside the CDR3, is DGGITQSPKYLFRKEGQNVTLSCEQNLNHDAMYWYRQDPGQGLRLIYYSQIVNDFQKGDIAEGYSVSREKKESFPLTVTSAQKNPTAFYLCASTNWGGGPLNEQFFGPGTRLTVL.

This chain uses TRBV20-1 with TRBJ2-7; 10 nucleotides align to TRBD2. Germline lookup yields CDR1 DFQATT and CDR2 SNEGSKA (reference sequence). V lost 4 bases, J lost 6 bases, and 9 bases stayed unmatched. This CDR3 comprises 14 residues. This chain's CDR3 is CSAKLAGLRGEQYF. The DNA for the CDR3 is TGCAGTGCTAAACTAGCGGGACTGCGGGGCGAGCAGTACTTC.

This clonotype showed up just once. V and J are TRBV15 and TRBJ2-5; D perhaps matches TRBD1 (5 bases). CDR3 size: 14 residues. CDR1 and CDR2 from the germline V gene are LNHNV and YYDKDF (reference sequence). V lost 0 bases and J 3 bases, leaving 8 bases between the germline ends. The CDR3 here is CATSREFREETQYF. DNA for the CDR3: TGTGCCACCAGCAGAGAATTCAGGGAAGAGACCCAGTACTTC. The variable domain in full, with the rest retrieved from reference TRBV15 and TRBJ2-5, is DAMVIQNPRYQVTQFGKPVTLSCSQTLNHNVMYWYQQKSSQAPKLLFHYYDKDFNNEADTPDNFQSRRPNTSFCFLDIRSPGLGDTAMYLCATSREFREETQYFGPGTRLLVL.

J is TRBJ1-2 and V is TRBV7-2; 8 bases fit TRBD1. The CDR3 contains 17 residues. Germline V gives CDR1 SGHTA, CDR2 FQGNSA. The V gene end was trimmed by 5 bases and the J gene end by 8 bases; junction bases not matched to a gene: 19. As DNA, the CDR3 is TGTGCCAGCAGCCTCCCGACCGGACAGGGAAGTAGGGGGGGCTACACCTTC. Protein product: CASSLPTGQGSRGGYTF. Together with reference TRBV7-2 and TRBJ1-2, the CDR3 gives the full variable domain: GAGVSQSPSNKVTEKGKDVELRCDPISGHTALYWYRQSLGQGLEFLIYFQGNSAPDKSGLPSDRFSAERTGGSVSTLTIQRTQQEDSAVYLCASSLPTGQGSRGGYTFGSGTRLTVV.

The chain has TRBV2 and TRBJ1-1; a possible D gene is TRBD1 (6 bases). Trimming removed 6 bases at V and 1 base at J, with 9 bases between. This CDR3 region has 13 residues. Germline lookup yields CDR1 SNHLY and CDR2 FYNNEI. CDR3 amino acids: CASSADRNTEAFF. The CDR3 DNA reads as TGTGCCAGCAGCGCGGACAGGAACACTGAAGCTTTCTTT.

V usage is TRBV6-1 and J usage is TRBJ2-1; possibly TRBD2 for D (6 bases). This CDR3 is 15 amino acids long. Trimming shortened V by 4 bases and J by 9 bases, and 19 bases separated the two germline ends. Germline assignment: CDR1 MNHNS and CDR2 SASEGT. The CDR3 DNA reads as TGTGCCAGCAGTGGTAGCTTGGGGGGTCCTGCTGAGCAGTTCTTC. It yields the protein CASSGSLGGPAEQFF.

The gene calls are TRBV7-8 and TRBJ2-3, with D unresolved. Germline assignment: CDR1 SGHVS and CDR2 FQNEAQ. V gave up 1 base and J gave up 6 bases, with 5 bases separating them. This CDR3 region has 12 residues. The CDR3 region is CASSLGVDTQYF. CDR3 sequence (DNA): TGTGCCAGCAGCTTAGGGGTGGATACGCAGTATTTT.

The chain links TRBV7-9 to TRBJ2-1; 8 bases align to TRBD2. The CDR3 loop spans 12 amino acids. The J segment lost 9 bases and the V segment lost 2 bases, leaving 0 bases of the junction unmatched. Per germline, CDR1 SEHNR and CDR2 FQNEAQ (reference sequence). In nucleotides, the CDR3 is TGTGCCAGCAGCTTAACTAGCGGTGAGCAGTTCTTC. It translates to CASSLTSGEQFF.

The chain couples TRBV27 to TRBJ2-3; D is possibly TRBD1 or TRBD2 (5 bases each). CDR1 and CDR2 from the germline V gene are MNHEY and SMNVEV (reference sequence). Trimming removed 3 bases from V and 4 bases from J, with 14 bases in between. This CDR3 spans 15 amino acids. The CDR3 DNA is TGTGCCAGCAGTTTCCGAGGGACCAGGCCAGATACGCAGTATTTT. Its translation: CASSFRGTRPDTQYF.